This TCR beta chain was captured in a study of neoadjuvant anti-PD-1 for oral cavity cancer (dated by TCRdb to the early 2020s). Background for the entire study: Three to four biweekly doses of nivolumab at 3 mg/kg were mostly administered to patients before curative-intent surgical resection. Patients who did not progress were given a fourth nivolumab dose at about day 43 and had definitive surgical resection on days 50-56. A 33% response rate was observed in the parent correlative cohort, in which eleven to twelve patients were included. Patients with complete response, partial response or stable disease by RECIST 1.1 were defined as responders, whereas patients with progression were defined as non-responders.

Per the publication, the time point label means: before neoadjuvant nivolumab. None of the patients had received prior systemic or radiation treatment, and all were newly diagnosed with stage II-IVA oral cavity squamous cell carcinoma. The cohort consisted of patients with HPV-negative, locally advanced oral cavity squamous cell carcinoma. Peripheral blood mononuclear cells were analyzed directly and were not maintained or expanded in culture. Samples were obtained from a longitudinal correlative study of a single-arm phase II trial of neoadjuvant nivolumab in oral cavity squamous cell carcinoma. Subject-matched pre- and post-treatment PBMCs and tumors from three responders and three non-responders underwent genomic DNA-based TCRbeta sequencing. Peripheral blood mononuclear cells were collected before nivolumab treatment and again after treatment, at the time of surgery. The Maxwell RSC DNA from Cells kit was used to extract genomic DNA from PBMCs.

PBMC libraries used mostly 480 ng of input genomic DNA for deep sequencing, with six replicates per sample. TCRbeta libraries were prepared with the immunoSEQ hsTCRbeta kit according to the manufacturer's instructions. Sequencing of the completed libraries took place using an Illumina NovaSeq 6000 S4 flow cell after they had been pooled to around 3.3 nM. The source study handled its data this way. The immunoSEQ Analyzer handled quality control and preprocessing of the raw data. The analysis was restricted to productive rearrangements, with each unique CDR3 amino acid sequence defining a clonotype. Repertoire clonality was estimated as the Gini-Simpson index, which was calculated using the R package tcR. Student's t test was used to compare Gini indices, while Pearson correlation assessed associations with tumor size change. TCRdb holds this immuneACCESS table with in-frame rearrangements only. Some clones are missing; in checked studies, unresolved V genes explain under half, and the rest has no known cause. Clonal size and the V and J genes are those of that table, whereas D and trimming came from the DNA. This sample lists approximately 14,000 clones; roughly 72% were detected once. Of the sample, 3% falls within the top ten clones.

Here is what the overall study found, with its caveats: Higher pretreatment blood TCRbeta clonality and lower post-treatment tumor TCRbeta clonality were correlated with higher pretreatment blood Treg/Th17 ratios. Only three patients per response group were included in the TCR analyses, and larger cohorts for validation were called for by the authors. After neoadjuvant nivolumab, non-responders showed significantly higher T cell clonality (Gini index) in PBMCs than responders did.

CDR1 and CDR2 are read off the germline V gene (reference sequence) as LNHDA and SQIVND. Counted from cysteine to phenylalanine, this CDR3 has 15 amino acids. CDR3 DNA only is kept here, 45 bases in frame from base 1. Trimming at the junction amounts to 9 bases on V and 5 bases on J, and the germline ends lie 19 bases apart. Of note for this clone: It lacks a known antigen. Base-call qualities are not available, and no considerably larger clone is one nucleotide away.

Rearrangement joined TRBV19 to TRBJ2-2, with no reliable assignment of the D segment. The clonotype was recovered from a person between 40 and 79 years old with oral cavity squamous cell carcinoma. Specimen: PBMCs, collected before nivolumab (anti-PD-1) treatment. The DNA sequence is TGTGCCAGCAACGGCAGGTGGGCCACAACCGGGGAGCTGTTTTTT. The encoded protein is CASNGRWATTGELFF.